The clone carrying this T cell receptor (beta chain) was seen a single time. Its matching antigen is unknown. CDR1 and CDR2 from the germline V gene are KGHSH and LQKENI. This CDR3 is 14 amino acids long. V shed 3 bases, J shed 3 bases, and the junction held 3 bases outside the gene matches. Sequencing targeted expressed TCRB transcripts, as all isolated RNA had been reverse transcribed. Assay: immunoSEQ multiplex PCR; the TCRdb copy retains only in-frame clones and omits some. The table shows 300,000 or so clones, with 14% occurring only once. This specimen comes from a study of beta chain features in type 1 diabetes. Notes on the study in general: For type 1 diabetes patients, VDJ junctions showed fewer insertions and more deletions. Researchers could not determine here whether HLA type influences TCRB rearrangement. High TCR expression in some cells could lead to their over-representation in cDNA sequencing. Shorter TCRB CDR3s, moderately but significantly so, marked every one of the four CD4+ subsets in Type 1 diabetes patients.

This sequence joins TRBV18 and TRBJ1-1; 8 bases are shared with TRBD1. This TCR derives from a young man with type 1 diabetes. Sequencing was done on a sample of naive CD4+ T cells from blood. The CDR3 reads CASSPIQGDTEAFF. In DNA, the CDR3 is TGTGCCAGCTCACCCATACAGGGGGACACTGAAGCTTTCTTT. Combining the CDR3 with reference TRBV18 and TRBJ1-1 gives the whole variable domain NAGVMQNPRHLVRRRGQEARLRCSPMKGHSHVYWYRQLPEEGLKFMVYLQKENIIDESGMPKERFSAEFPKEGPSILRIQQVVRGDSAAYFCASSPIQGDTEAFFGQGTRLTVV.